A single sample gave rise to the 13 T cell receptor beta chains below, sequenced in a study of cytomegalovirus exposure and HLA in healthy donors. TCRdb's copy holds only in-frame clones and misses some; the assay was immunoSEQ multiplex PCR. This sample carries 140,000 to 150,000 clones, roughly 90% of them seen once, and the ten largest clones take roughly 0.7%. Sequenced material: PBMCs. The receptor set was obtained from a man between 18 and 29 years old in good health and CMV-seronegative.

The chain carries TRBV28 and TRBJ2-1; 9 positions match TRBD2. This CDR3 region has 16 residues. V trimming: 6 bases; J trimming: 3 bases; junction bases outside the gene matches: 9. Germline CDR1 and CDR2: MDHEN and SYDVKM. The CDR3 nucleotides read TGTGCCAGCAGCAGTCTAGCGGGAAACGACTACAATGAGCAGTTCTTC. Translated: CASSSLAGNDYNEQFF. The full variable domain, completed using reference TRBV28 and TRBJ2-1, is DVKVTQSSRYLVKRTGEKVFLECVQDMDHENMFWYRQDPGLGLRLIYFSYDVKMKEKGDIPEGYSVSREKKERFSLILESASTNQTSMYLCASSSLAGNDYNEQFFGPGTRLTVL.

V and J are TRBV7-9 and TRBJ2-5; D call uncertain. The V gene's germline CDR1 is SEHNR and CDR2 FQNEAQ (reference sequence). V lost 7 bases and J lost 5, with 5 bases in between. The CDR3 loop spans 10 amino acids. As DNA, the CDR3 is TGTGCCAGCACTTCGGAGACCCAGTACTTC. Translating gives CASTSETQYF.

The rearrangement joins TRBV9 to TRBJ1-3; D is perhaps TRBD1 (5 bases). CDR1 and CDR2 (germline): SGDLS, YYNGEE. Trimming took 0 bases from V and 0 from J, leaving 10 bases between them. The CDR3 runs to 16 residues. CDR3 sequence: CASSVVPRDSGNTIYF. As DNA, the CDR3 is TGTGCCAGCAGCGTAGTGCCCAGGGACTCTGGAAACACCATATATTTT. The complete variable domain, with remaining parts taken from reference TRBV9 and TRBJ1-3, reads DSGVTQTPKHLITATGQRVTLRCSPRSGDLSVYWYQQSLDQGLQFLIQYYNGEERAKGNILERFSAQQFPDLHSELNLSSLELGDSALYFCASSVVPRDSGNTIYFGEGSWLTVV.

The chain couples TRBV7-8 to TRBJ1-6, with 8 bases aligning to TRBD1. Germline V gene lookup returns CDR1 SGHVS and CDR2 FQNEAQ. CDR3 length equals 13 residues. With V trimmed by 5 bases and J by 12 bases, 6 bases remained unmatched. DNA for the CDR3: TGTGCCAGCAGCCAAGACAGGGGAGGACCCCTCCACTTT. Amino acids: CASSQDRGGPLHF.

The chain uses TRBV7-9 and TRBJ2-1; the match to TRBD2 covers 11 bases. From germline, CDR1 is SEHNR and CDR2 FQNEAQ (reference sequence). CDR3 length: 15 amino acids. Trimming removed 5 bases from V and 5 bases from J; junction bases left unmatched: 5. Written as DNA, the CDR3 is TGTGCCAGCAGCGCCCCTAGCGGGAGGCACAATGAGCAGTTCTTC. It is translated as CASSAPSGRHNEQFF.

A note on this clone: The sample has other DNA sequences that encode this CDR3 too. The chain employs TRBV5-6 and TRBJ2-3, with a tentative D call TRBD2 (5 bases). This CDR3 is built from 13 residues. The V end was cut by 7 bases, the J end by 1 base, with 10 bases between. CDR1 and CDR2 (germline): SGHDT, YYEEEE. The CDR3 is CASGSAGTDTQYF. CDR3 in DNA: TGTGCCAGCGGGAGTGCCGGCACAGATACGCAGTATTTT.

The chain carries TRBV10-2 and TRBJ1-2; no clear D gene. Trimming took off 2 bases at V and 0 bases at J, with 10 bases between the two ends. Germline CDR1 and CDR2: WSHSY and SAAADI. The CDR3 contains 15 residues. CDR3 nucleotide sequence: TGCGCCAGCAGTGAGGTTCTAGTGGCTAACTATGGCTACACCTTC. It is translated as CASSEVLVANYGYTF.

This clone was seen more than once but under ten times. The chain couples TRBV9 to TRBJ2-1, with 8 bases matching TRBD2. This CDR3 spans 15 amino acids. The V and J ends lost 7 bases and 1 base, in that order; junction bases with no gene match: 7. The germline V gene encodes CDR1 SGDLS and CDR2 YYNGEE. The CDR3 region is CASPLTSGSYNEQFF. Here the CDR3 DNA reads TGTGCCAGCCCCCTAACTAGCGGTTCCTACAATGAGCAGTTCTTC.

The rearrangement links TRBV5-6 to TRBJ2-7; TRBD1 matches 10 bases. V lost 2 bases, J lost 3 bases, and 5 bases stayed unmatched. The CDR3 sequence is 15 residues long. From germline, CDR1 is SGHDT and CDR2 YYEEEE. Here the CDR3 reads CASSFYRTGGYEQYV. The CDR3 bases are TGTGCCAGCAGCTTTTACCGGACAGGGGGCTACGAGCAGTACGTC.

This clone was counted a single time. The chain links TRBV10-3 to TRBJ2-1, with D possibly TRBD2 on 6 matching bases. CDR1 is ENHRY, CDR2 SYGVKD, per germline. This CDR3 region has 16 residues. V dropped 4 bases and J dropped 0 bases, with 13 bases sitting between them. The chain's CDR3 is CAISAPGDSSYNEQFF. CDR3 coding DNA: TGTGCCATCAGTGCGCCGGGAGACAGCTCCTACAATGAGCAGTTCTTC.

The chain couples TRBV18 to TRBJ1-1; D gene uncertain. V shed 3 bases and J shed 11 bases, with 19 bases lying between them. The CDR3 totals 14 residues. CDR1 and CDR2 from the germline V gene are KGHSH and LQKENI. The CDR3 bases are TGTGCCAGCTCACCGCCCTCGGCGGGCTCCATGGCTTTCTTT. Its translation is CASSPPSAGSMAFF.

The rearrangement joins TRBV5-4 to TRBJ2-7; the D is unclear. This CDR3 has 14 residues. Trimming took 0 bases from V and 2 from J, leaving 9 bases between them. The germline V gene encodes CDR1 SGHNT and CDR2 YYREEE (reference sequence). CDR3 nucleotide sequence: TGTGCCAGCAGCTTGGATGCGGCAGCCTACGAGCAGTACTTC. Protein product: CASSLDAAAYEQYF.

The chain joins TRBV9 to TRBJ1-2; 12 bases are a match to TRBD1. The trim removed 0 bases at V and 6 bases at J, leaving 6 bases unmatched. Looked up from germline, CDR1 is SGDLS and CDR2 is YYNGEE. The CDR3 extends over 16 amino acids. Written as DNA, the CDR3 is TGTGCCAGCAGCGTAGAGCCGGGACAGGGGGCGGATGGCTACACCTTC. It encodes CASSVEPGQGADGYTF.